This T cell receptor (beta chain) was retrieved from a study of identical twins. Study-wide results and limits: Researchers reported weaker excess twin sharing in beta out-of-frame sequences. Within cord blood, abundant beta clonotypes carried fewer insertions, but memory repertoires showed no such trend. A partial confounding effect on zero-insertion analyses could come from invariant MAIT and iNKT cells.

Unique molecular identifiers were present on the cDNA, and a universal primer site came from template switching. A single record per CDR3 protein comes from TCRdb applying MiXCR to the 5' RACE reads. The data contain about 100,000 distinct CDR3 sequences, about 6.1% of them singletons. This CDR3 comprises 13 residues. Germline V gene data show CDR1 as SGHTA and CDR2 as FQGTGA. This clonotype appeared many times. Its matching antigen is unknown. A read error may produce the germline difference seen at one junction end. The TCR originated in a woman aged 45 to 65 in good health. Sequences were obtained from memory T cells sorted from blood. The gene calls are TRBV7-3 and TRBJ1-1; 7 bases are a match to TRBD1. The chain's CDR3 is CASSSPRQGERVF. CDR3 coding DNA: TGTGCCAGCAGCTCTCCGCGGCAGGGGGAGCGGGTCTTT.